The rows below give T cell receptor beta chains drawn from one sample of a study of T cell repertoires in cytomegalovirus infection. These receptors' antigens are unknown. TCRdb passed the reads through MiXCR, listing each CDR3 protein once. Of 27,000 or so distinct CDR3 sequences listed, 19% are singletons. The material was CD8+ T cells from cultured PBMCs, obtained from culture after CMV antigen stimulation. All receptors derive from a human donor in good health (CMV status not recorded). Some clones in this sample may be carry-over from other donors' samples. The CDR3 runs from the conserved cysteine through the conserved F or W. Fields, in order: V gene, J gene, CDR3 protein.

v_call: TRBV2
j_call: TRBJ2-5
cdr3_aa: CASKRTGWQETQYF

v_call: TRBV27
j_call: TRBJ2-5
cdr3_aa: CASSLLAGGPTGETQYF

v_call: TRBV12-3/TRBV12-4
j_call: TRBJ2-7
cdr3_aa: CASSPGNYEQYF

v_call: TRBV27
j_call: TRBJ2-1
cdr3_aa: CASSPTPDYNEQFF

v_call: TRBV7-8
j_call: TRBJ1-1
cdr3_aa: CASSLVYTNTEAFF

v_call: TRBV7-2
j_call: TRBJ1-2
cdr3_aa: CASSPYQGWGYTF

v_call: TRBV11-2
j_call: TRBJ2-1
cdr3_aa: CASSPLAGIRNEQFF

v_call: TRBV7-3
j_call: TRBJ2-3
cdr3_aa: CASSLISGSSTDTQYF

v_call: TRBV28
j_call: TRBJ2-7
cdr3_aa: CASVPSGRTYEQYF

v_call: TRBV7-6
j_call: TRBJ1-2
cdr3_aa: CASSSYTGSGYTF

v_call: TRBV6-6
j_call: TRBJ1-6
cdr3_aa: CASSEDRPNNSPLHF

v_call: TRBV11-2
j_call: TRBJ2-7
cdr3_aa: CASSLGPGSYEQYF

v_call: TRBV19
j_call: TRBJ2-2
cdr3_aa: CASSIGGTGELFF

v_call: TRBV7-9
j_call: TRBJ2-1
cdr3_aa: CASSGDPGGRFF

v_call: TRBV7-9
j_call: TRBJ2-5
cdr3_aa: CASSSLAGGSVETQYF

v_call: TRBV28
j_call: TRBJ2-5
cdr3_aa: CASKRDRANERTQYF

v_call: TRBV7-2
j_call: TRBJ2-7
cdr3_aa: CASSLAAGHQYF

v_call: TRBV6-6
j_call: TRBJ1-2
cdr3_aa: CASSYSKETGTGDNYGYTF

v_call: TRBV7-2
j_call: TRBJ2-3
cdr3_aa: CASSLDLSGGLVTQYF

v_call: TRBV6-1
j_call: TRBJ1-5
cdr3_aa: CASSERGSNQPQHF

v_call: TRBV27
j_call: TRBJ1-5
cdr3_aa: CASSLASAGHNQPQHF

v_call: TRBV7-2
j_call: TRBJ2-7
cdr3_aa: CASSLLATGAYEQYF

v_call: TRBV12-3/TRBV12-4
j_call: TRBJ2-3
cdr3_aa: CASSQGTGRTDTQYF

v_call: TRBV7-8
j_call: TRBJ2-5
cdr3_aa: CASSFGHPGETQYF

v_call: TRBV27
j_call: TRBJ2-7
cdr3_aa: CASSLGQGAYEQYF

v_call: TRBV7-2
j_call: TRBJ2-1
cdr3_aa: CASSHRRGSQGEQFF

v_call: TRBV7-2
j_call: TRBJ2-7
cdr3_aa: CASSLGQGGYEQYF

v_call: TRBV2
j_call: TRBJ2-3
cdr3_aa: CASIPVTSTDTQYF

v_call: TRBV7-3
j_call: TRBJ2-7
cdr3_aa: CASSLSAGSSYEQYF

v_call: TRBV28
j_call: TRBJ1-2
cdr3_aa: CASTPLGDNYGYTF

v_call: TRBV7-9
j_call: TRBJ1-1
cdr3_aa: CASSSSYTEAFF

v_call: TRBV6-6
j_call: TRBJ2-1
cdr3_aa: CASWILDQSSYNEQFF

v_call: TRBV12-3/TRBV12-4
j_call: TRBJ2-1
cdr3_aa: CASSWGTGVNEQFF

v_call: TRBV7-8
j_call: TRBJ2-2
cdr3_aa: CASITETGELFF

v_call: TRBV6-2/TRBV6-3
j_call: TRBJ2-3
cdr3_aa: CASAQTDTQYF

v_call: TRBV6-5
j_call: TRBJ2-7
cdr3_aa: CASSSFRGLAGDGREQYF

v_call: TRBV7-4
j_call: TRBJ2-1
cdr3_aa: CASSLLQGAGSEQFF

v_call: TRBV24-1
j_call: TRBJ2-1
cdr3_aa: CATSEGGLDYNEQFF

v_call: TRBV27
j_call: TRBJ2-7
cdr3_aa: CASSIGQGSYEQYF

v_call: TRBV6-6
j_call: TRBJ1-2
cdr3_aa: CASSYGTGEDGYTF

v_call: TRBV2
j_call: TRBJ2-1
cdr3_aa: CASSPLSGEQFF

v_call: TRBV7-2
j_call: TRBJ2-1
cdr3_aa: CASSLVSYNEQFF

v_call: TRBV28
j_call: TRBJ2-7
cdr3_aa: CASSKLTSTSEQYF

v_call: TRBV7-2
j_call: TRBJ1-3
cdr3_aa: CASSARDGTGDTIYF

v_call: TRBV20-1
j_call: TRBJ2-2
cdr3_aa: CSARVSTSGHTGELFF

v_call: TRBV7-9
j_call: TRBJ1-1
cdr3_aa: CASSATVVPTEAFF

v_call: TRBV2
j_call: TRBJ1-5
cdr3_aa: CASSRGRELAQPQHF

v_call: TRBV15
j_call: TRBJ2-7
cdr3_aa: CATSRAREWDEQYF